The clone carrying this T cell receptor (beta chain) showed up just a few times. The antigen is unknown. The length of the CDR3 is 13 residues. The germline V and J ends were trimmed by 5 bases and 4 bases, with 11 bases remaining between them. The V gene's germline CDR1 is SGHTA and CDR2 FQGNSA. TCRdb re-called the reads with MiXCR, one entry per CDR3 protein. The sample contains some 270,000 distinct CDR3 sequences, 20% to 25% of which appear only once. The data derive from a study of T cell repertoires in cytomegalovirus infection. About the study: Both a matching HLA type and CMV infection were indicated by public TCR beta signatures. Study results and caveats: Cumulative public TCR beta family frequency identified carriers of CMV plus the relevant HLA. Ex vivo responses were dominated by HLA-C-restricted CMV-specific TCR beta clonotypes.

The receptor's source is a human donor in good health (CMV status not recorded). Some clones in this sample may be carry-over from other donors' samples. V usage is TRBV7-2 and J usage is TRBJ1-2, with D tentatively TRBD1 (5 bases). Sequenced here: cultured PBMCs, sampled from culture after CMV antigen stimulation. Here the CDR3 reads CASSPGTPYGYTF. The DNA for the CDR3 is TGTGCCAGCAGCCCCGGGACGCCCTATGGCTACACCTTC.